The entry that follows covers one TCR beta chain sequence. Its target is not known. Cells sorted as Tregs were CD4+, CD25+ and CD127-/low. TCRdb passed the 5' RACE reads through MiXCR, listing each CDR3 protein once. The table lists around 55,000 distinct CDR3 sequences, less than 25% of them singletons. The CDR3 spans 15 residues. Trimming took 5 bases from V and 7 from J; bases not matched to a gene: 8. Looked up from germline, CDR1 is MNHEY and CDR2 is SVGEGT. Findings of the study overall: The larger-cohort validation was restricted to a single TCR beta V-J rearrangement rather than whole repertoires.

The TCR comes from a female donor with breast cancer. V usage is TRBV6-2 or TRBV6-3 and J usage is TRBJ2-1; 10 bases line up with TRBD2. Sequencing input: tumor-infiltrating Tregs sorted from the breast tumor. In nucleotides, the CDR3 is TGTGCCAGCAGTGACCCCATAGCGGGAGGTAATGAGCAGTTCTTC. It specifies CASSDPIAGGNEQFF.